The 2 T cell receptor beta chains reported below all come from one sample, sequenced in a study of T cell responses to AZD1222 COVID-19 vaccine. The repertoire was sequenced with immunoSEQ multiplex PCR; TCRdb's copy has only in-frame clones and lacks some. The repertoire has 150,000 to 200,000 clones, 85% to 90% of them found once; the top ten carry roughly 26%. The specimen comprised peripheral blood, sampled 28 days after the second AZD1222 dose. Every receptor here comes from an adult who received the AZD1222 COVID-19 vaccine.

The chain couples TRBV5-1 to TRBJ2-1, with a possible D match to TRBD1 (5 bases). V lost 0 bases and J 2 bases, leaving 6 bases between the germline ends. The CDR3 covers 14 residues. Germline V CDR1 and CDR2: SGHRS, YFSETQ. CDR3 in amino acids: CASSLEGTYNEQFF. The CDR3 region has the DNA TGCGCCAGCAGCTTGGAGGGGACCTACAATGAGCAGTTCTTC.

The chain employs TRBV28 and TRBJ2-5; D call uncertain. Germline assignment: CDR1 MDHEN and CDR2 SYDVKM. Trimming pared 2 bases from V and 0 bases from J, leaving 1 base between. This CDR3 has 12 amino acids. CDR3 coding DNA: TGTGCCAGCAGTTTAAACCAAGAGACCCAGTACTTC. Amino acid sequence: CASSLNQETQYF.